This entry features one T cell receptor beta chain sequence. No antigen is known for it. Original analysis: Out-of-frame sequences were removed, leaving roughly 2,200,000 distinct TCRbeta sequences. Sequencing used immunoSEQ multiplex PCR; TCRdb keeps in-frame clones, though not all of them. V, J and clone size derive from that table, while D and trimming were established from the DNA sequence. The sample includes 40,000 to 55,000 clones, roughly four fifths seen only once; the top ten take about 0.6%. Single viable CD3+CD4+CD8-CD45RO+ cells were sorted as the memory CD4+ T cells. This entry is derived from a study of memory CD4+ T cells and cytomegalovirus serostatus. Study-wide findings and caveats: About two fifths of the roughly 150 known CMV-associated TCRbeta sequences appeared in CD4+ memory.

The V and J ends lost 6 bases and 2 bases respectively, with 14 bases between them. CDR3 length equals 15 residues. CDR1 is LNHDA, CDR2 SQIVND, per germline (reference sequence). This clonotype originated in an adult in good health and CMV-seronegative. Material for sequencing was memory CD4+ T cells from blood. The chain employs TRBV19 and TRBJ2-1, with D perhaps TRBD1 or TRBD2 (5 bases each). The CDR3 nucleotides read TGTGCCAGTAGAGGGACCGTCGATGCCTACAATGAGCAGTTCTTC. Protein sequence: CASRGTVDAYNEQFF.